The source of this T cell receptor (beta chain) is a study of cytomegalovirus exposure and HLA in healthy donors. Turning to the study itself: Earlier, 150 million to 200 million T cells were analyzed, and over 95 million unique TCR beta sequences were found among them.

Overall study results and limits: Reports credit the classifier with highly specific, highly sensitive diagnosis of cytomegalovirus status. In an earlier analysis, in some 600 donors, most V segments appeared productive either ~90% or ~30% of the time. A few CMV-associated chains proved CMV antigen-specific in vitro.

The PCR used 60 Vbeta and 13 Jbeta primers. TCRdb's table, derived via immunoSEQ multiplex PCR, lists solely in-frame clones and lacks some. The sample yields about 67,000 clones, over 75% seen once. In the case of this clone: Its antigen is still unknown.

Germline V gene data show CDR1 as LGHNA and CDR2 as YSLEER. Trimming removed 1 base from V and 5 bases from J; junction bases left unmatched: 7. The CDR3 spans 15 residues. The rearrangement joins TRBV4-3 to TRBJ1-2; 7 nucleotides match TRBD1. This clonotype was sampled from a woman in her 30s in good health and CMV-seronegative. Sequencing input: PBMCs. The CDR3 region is CASSQARDSYYGYTF. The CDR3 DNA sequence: TGCGCCAGCAGCCAAGCCCGGGACAGTTATTATGGCTACACCTTC.